This TCR beta chain comes out of a study of early T cells in non-severe SARS-CoV-2 infection. Trimming stripped 8 bases from V and 2 bases from J, with 13 bases between. The CDR3 runs 14 residues. Germline assignment: CDR1 LNHDA and CDR2 SQIVND (reference sequence). Ten or more counts support this clonotype. The antigen is not known. General study results and limits: The matching step, a VDJdb search, favored anti-spike CD8 responses and missed private and CD4 specificities.

Researchers tagged individual cDNA molecules with unique molecular identifiers. TCRdb reprocessed the 5' RACE reads with MiXCR, giving one entry per CDR3 protein. The table has tens of thousands of distinct CDR3 sequences, 10% to 15% seen once. The sequence was collected from an adult who was a healthcare worker with PCR-confirmed SARS-CoV-2 infection or an uninfected control (not recorded which). Material for sequencing was whole blood. The gene calls are TRBV19 and TRBJ1-5; D gene unclear. The CDR3 region is CASCPVGGNQPQHF. The CDR3 coding sequence is TGTGCCAGTTGCCCCGTAGGCGGCAATCAGCCCCAGCATTTT.